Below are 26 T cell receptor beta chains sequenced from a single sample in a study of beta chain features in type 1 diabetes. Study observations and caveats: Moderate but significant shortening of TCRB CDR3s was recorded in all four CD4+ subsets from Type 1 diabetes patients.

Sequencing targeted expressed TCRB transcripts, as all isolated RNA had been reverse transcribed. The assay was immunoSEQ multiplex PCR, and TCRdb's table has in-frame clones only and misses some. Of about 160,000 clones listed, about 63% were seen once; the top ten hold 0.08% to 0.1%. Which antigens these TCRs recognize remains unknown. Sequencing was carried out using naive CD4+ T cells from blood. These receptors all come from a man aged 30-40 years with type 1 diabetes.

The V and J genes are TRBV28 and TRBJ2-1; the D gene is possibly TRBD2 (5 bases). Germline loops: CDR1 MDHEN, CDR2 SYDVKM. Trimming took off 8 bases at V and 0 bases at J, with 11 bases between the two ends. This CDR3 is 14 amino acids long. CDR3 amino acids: CASRDSFSYNEQFF. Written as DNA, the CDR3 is TGTGCCAGCCGGGATTCCTTCTCCTACAATGAGCAGTTCTTC.

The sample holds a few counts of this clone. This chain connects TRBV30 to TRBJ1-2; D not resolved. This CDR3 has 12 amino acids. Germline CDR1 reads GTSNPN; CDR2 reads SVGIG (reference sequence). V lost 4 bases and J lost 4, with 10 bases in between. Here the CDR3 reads CAWTKGPYGYTF. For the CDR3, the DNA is TGTGCCTGGACGAAGGGTCCCTATGGCTACACCTTC.

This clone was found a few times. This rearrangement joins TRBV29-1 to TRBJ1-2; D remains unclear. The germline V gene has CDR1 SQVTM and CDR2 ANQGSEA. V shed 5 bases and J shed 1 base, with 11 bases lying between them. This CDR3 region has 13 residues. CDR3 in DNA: TGCAGCGTTTCCCAGATGGGTAACTATGGCTACACCTTC. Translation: CSVSQMGNYGYTF.

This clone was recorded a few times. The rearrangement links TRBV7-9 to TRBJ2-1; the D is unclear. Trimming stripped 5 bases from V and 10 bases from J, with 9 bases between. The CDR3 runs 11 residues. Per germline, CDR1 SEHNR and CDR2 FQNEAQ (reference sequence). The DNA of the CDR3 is TGTGCCAGCAGCCCCTTTGGGGAGCAGTTCTTC. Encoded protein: CASSPFGEQFF.

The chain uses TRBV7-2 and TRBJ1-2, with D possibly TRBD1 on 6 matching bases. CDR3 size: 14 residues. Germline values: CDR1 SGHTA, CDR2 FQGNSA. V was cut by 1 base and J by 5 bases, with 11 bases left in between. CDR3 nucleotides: TGTGCCAGCAGCTTAGATGTGACAGGATATGGCTACACCTTC. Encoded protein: CASSLDVTGYGYTF.

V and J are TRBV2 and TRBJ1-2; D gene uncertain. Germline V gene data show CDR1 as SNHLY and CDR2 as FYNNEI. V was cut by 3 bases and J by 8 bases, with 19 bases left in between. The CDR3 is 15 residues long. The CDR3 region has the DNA TGTGCCAGCAGTGAGGGCCTCGCCCGACTTAAAGGCTACACCTTC. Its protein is CASSEGLARLKGYTF.

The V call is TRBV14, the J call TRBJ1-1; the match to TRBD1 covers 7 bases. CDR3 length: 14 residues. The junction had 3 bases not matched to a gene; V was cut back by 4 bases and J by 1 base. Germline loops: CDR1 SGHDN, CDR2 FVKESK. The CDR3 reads CASSPRTGNTEAFF. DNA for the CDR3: TGTGCCAGCAGCCCTCGGACAGGGAACACTGAAGCTTTCTTT. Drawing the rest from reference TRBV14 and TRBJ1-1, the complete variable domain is EAGVTQFPSHSVIEKGQTVTLRCDPISGHDNLYWYRRVMGKEIKFLLHFVKESKQDESGMPNNRFLAERTGGTYSTLKVQPAELEDSGVYFCASSPRTGNTEAFFGQGTRLTVV.

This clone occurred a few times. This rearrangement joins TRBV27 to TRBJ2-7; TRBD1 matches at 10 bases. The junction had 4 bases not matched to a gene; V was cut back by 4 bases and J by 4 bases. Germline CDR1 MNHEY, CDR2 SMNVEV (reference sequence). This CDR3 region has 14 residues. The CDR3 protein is CASSWDRGPYEQYF. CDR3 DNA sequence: TGTGCCAGCAGTTGGGACAGGGGTCCGTACGAGCAGTACTTC.

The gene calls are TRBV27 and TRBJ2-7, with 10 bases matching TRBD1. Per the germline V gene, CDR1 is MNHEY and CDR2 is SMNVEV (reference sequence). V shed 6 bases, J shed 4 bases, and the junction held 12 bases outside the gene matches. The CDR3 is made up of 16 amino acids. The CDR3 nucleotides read TGTGCCAGCAGCCGGGATGGCCGGGACAGGGGTTACGAGCAGTACTTC. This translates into CASSRDGRDRGYEQYF.

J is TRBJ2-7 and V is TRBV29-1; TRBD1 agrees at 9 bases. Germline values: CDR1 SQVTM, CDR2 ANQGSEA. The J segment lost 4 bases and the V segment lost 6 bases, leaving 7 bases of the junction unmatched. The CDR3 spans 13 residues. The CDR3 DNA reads TGCAGCGTAGGCGACAGGGGGTTTTACGAGCAGTACTTC. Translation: CSVGDRGFYEQYF.

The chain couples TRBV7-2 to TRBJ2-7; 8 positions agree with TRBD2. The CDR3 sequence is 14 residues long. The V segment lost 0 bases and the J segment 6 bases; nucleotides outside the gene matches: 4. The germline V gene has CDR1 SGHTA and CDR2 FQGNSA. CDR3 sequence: CASSLATGGREQYF. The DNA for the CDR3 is TGTGCCAGCAGCTTAGCGACGGGAGGGCGCGAGCAGTACTTC.

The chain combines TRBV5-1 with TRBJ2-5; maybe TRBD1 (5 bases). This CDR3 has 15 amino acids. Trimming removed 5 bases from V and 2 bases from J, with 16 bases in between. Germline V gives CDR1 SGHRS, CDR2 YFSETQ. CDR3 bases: TGCGCCAGCAGGCTTAATGGGGCAGTACAAGAGACCCAGTACTTC. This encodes CASRLNGAVQETQYF.

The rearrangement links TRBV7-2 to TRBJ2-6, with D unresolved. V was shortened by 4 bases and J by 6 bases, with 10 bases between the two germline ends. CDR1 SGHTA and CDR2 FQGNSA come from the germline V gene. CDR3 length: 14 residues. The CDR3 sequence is CASSSLLAANVLTF. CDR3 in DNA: TGTGCCAGCAGCTCCCTTCTGGCGGCCAACGTCCTGACTTTC.

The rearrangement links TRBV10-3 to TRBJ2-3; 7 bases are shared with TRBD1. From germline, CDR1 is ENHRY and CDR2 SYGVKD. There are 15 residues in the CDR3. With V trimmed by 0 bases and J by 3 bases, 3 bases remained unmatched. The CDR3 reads CAISESEQGTDTQYF. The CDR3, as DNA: TGTGCCATCAGTGAGTCTGAACAGGGGACAGATACGCAGTATTTT.

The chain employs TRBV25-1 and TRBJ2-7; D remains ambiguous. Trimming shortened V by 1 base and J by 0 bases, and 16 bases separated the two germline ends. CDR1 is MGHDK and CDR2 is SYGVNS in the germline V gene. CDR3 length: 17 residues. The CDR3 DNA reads TGTGCCAGCAGTGAATGGGGTGGTCAGCCCCACTCCTACGAGCAGTACTTC. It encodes CASSEWGGQPHSYEQYF.

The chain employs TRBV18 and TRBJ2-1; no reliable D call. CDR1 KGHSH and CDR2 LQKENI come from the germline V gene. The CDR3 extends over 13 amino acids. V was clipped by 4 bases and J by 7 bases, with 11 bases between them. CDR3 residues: CASSLLRANEQFF. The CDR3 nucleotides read TGTGCCAGCTCACTCCTGAGAGCGAATGAGCAGTTCTTC.

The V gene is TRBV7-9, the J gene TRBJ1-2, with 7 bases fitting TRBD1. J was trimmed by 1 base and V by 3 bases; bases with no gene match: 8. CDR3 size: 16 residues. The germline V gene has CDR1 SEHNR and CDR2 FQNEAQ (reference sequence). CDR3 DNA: TGTGCCAGCAGCTTGGACAGGATTTTGAATAACTATGGCTACACCTTC. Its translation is CASSLDRILNNYGYTF.

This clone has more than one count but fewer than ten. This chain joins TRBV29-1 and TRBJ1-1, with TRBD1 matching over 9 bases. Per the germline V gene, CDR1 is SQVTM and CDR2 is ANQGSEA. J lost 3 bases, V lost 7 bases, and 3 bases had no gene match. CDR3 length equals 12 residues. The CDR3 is CSARTGDTEAFF. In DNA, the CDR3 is TGCAGCGCTAGGACAGGGGACACTGAAGCTTTCTTT.

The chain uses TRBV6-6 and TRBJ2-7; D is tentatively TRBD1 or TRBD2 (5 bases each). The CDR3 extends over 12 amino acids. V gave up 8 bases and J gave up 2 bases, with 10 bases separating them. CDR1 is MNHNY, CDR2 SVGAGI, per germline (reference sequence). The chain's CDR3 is CASQGPPYEQYF. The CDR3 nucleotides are TGTGCCAGCCAGGGACCCCCCTACGAGCAGTACTTC.

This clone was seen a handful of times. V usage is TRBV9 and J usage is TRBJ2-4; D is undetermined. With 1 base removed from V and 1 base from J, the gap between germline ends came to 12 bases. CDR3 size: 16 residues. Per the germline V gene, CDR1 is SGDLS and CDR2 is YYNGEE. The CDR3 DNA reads TGTGCCAGCAGCGTAATTATGCGGCTGGCCAAAAACATTCAGTACTTC. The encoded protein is CASSVIMRLAKNIQYF.

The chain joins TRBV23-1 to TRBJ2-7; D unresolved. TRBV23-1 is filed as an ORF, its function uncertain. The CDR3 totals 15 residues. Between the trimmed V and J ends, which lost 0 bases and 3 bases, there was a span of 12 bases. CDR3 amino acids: CASSQSRRNHYEQYF. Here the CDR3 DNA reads TGCGCCAGCAGTCAATCGAGGCGGAATCACTACGAGCAGTACTTC.

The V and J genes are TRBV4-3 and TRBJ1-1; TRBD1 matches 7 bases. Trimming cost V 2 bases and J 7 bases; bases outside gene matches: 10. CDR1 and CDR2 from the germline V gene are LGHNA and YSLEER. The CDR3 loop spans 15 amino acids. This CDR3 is CASSQTTGVLSEAFF. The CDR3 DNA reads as TGCGCCAGCAGCCAAACTACAGGGGTATTAAGTGAAGCTTTCTTT.

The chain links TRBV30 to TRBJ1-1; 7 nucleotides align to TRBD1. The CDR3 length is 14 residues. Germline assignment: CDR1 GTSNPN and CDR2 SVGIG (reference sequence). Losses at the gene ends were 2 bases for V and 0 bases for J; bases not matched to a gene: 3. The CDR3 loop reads CAWSYGTVNTEAFF. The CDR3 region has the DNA TGTGCCTGGAGTTATGGGACAGTGAACACTGAAGCTTTCTTT. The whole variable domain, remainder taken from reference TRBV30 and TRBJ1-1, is SQTIHQWPATLVQPVGSPLSLECTVEGTSNPNLYWYRQAAGRGLQLLFYSVGIGQISSEVPQNLSASRPQDRQFILSSKKLLLSDSGFYLCAWSYGTVNTEAFFGQGTRLTVV.

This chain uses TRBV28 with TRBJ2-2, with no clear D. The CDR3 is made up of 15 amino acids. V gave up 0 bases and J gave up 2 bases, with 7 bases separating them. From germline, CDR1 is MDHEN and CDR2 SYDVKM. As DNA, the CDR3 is TGTGCCAGCAGTTTATGGTGGCCAAACACCGGGGAGCTGTTTTTT. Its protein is CASSLWWPNTGELFF.

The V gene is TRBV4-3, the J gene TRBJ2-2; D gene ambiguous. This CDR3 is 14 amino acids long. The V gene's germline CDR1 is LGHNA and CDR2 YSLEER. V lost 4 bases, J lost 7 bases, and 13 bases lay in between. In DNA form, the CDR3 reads TGCGCCAGCAGCCGAGTAACAGCCAGCGGGGAGCTGTTTTTT. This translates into CASSRVTASGELFF.

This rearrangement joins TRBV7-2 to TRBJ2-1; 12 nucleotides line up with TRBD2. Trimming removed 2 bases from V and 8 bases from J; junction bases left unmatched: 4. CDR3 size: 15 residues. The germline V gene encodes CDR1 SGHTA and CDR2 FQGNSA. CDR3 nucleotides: TGTGCCAGCAGCTTATGGACTAGCGGGAACGATGAGCAGTTCTTC. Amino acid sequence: CASSLWTSGNDEQFF.